These T cell receptor beta chains were read from a single sample in a study of T cell repertoires in cytomegalovirus infection. What these receptors recognize is not known. TCRdb re-called the reads through MiXCR, storing one row per CDR3 protein. The sample has approximately 110,000 distinct CDR3 sequences; 30% to 40% are singletons. Sequencing used CD8+ T cells from cultured PBMCs, obtained from culture after CMV antigen stimulation. Receptor source: a human donor in good health (CMV status not recorded). Some clones in this sample may be carry-over from other donors' samples. Both conserved end residues are part of each CDR3. A D gene is named only where the DNA matches it firmly. A clone size is listed for some rows: how often the clone was seen (once, few, many), or a class if it is expanded.

j_call clone_size d_call v_call cdr3_nt cdr3_aa
TRBJ1-1 many TRBD1 TRBV7-6 TGTGCCAGCAGCCCAGACAGGGGGCGGACTGAAGCTTTCTTT CASSPDRGRTEAFF
TRBJ1-1 NA NA TRBV7-9 TGTGCCAGCAGCGCACCATGGGGGGCTGAAGCTTTCTTT CASSAPWGAEAFF
TRBJ2-7 NA TRBD2 TRBV11-2 TGTGCCAGCAGCCCTGTAGTAGCGGGGGGTAAGTCCTACGAGCAGTACTTC CASSPVVAGGKSYEQYF
TRBJ2-7 NA NA TRBV2 TGTGCCAGCAGTGCCGAGGAGCAGTACTTC CASSAEEQYF
TRBJ1-2 NA TRBD1 TRBV2 TGTGCCAACAGAGCCCGGGGACAGGGAAACGGCTACACCTTC CANRARGQGNGYTF
TRBJ2-5 few NA TRBV7-6 TGTGCCAGCAGCTCGGGGGTCCGGGGAAGGCAAGAGACCCAGTACTTC CASSSGVRGRQETQYF
TRBJ2-7 NA TRBD1 TRBV7-6 TGTGCCAGCAGTCCGATCAGGGGGCATGCCCAACTTCTGTACTTC CASSPIRGHAQLLYF
TRBJ2-1 NA NA TRBV7-9 TGTGCCAGCAGCATCCGATTCGGGCCGTACAATGAGCAGTTCTTC CASSIRFGPYNEQFF
TRBJ2-2 NA NA TRBV7-9 TGTGCCAGCAGCTTAGTCCAAGCCCGAAAACAGGCTGCGAACACCGGGGAGCTGTTTTTT CASSLVQARKQAANTGELFF
TRBJ1-1 NA NA TRBV28 TGTGCCAGCAGTTTCGCAGCAAGCCGGATCACTGAAGTTTTCTTT CASSFAASRITEVFF
TRBJ2-2 NA NA TRBV19 TGTGCCAGTAAAGAAATACGAGGGGGGTATGTCAGCACCGGGGAGCTGTTTTTT CASKEIRGGYVSTGELFF
TRBJ2-1 NA TRBD1 TRBV6-2/TRBV6-3 TGTGCCAGCAGTTTAACCGGGACAGGGCAGGACTTCTTC CASSLTGTGQDFF
TRBJ2-3 few NA TRBV7-6 TGTGCCAGCAGCTGGGCGGGGAACACAGATACGCAGTATTTT CASSWAGNTDTQYF
TRBJ2-2 many NA TRBV27 TGTGCCAGCGGTCCCTTAGGGGGGTACACCGGGGAGCTGTTTTTT CASGPLGGYTGELFF
TRBJ1-5 NA NA TRBV7-2 TGTGCCAGCAGCCCTAGACAAGGGACCAATCAGCCCCAGCATTTT CASSPRQGTNQPQHF
TRBJ2-3 few NA TRBV11-3 TGTGCCAGCAGCTTAGGCTCTGGGGGTACGCAGTATTTT CASSLGSGGTQYF
TRBJ2-6 many NA TRBV12-3/TRBV12-4 TGTGCCAGCAGTCATCCGGGACCCCATCTCTCTGGGGCCAACGTCCTGACTTTC CASSHPGPHLSGANVLTF
TRBJ2-1 NA NA TRBV5-5 TGTGCCAGCAGGGACAGCTACTCCTACAATGAGCAGTTCTTC CASRDSYSYNEQFF
TRBJ2-1 NA NA TRBV5-1 TGCGCCAGCAGCTCTGGGACGGTCAACAATGAGCAGTTCTTC CASSSGTVNNEQFF
TRBJ2-5 NA NA TRBV27 TGTGCCAGCAGCCCCTCTGCGGGGCGAAAAGAGACCCAGTACTTC CASSPSAGRKETQYF
TRBJ2-3 few TRBD2 TRBV12-3/TRBV12-4 TGTGCCAGCAGTCCGAGCGGGGGGGTCCGTGCAGATACGCAGTATTTT CASSPSGGVRADTQYF
TRBJ2-5 few NA TRBV20-1 TGCAGTGCTAGGGAACTTGAGGGCACCCAAGAGACCCAGTACTTC CSARELEGTQETQYF
TRBJ1-6 NA NA TRBV7-6 TGTGCCAGCAGCTCAGTTCTGGAGATTAATTCACCCCTCCACTTT CASSSVLEINSPLHF
TRBJ2-7 many TRBD1 TRBV7-2 TGTGCCAGCAGCCCCGGGACAGGGGCCTACGAGCAGTACTTC CASSPGTGAYEQYF
TRBJ1-1 NA NA TRBV6-1 TGTGCCAGCAGTGATATGGGACGTACTGAAGCTTTCTTT CASSDMGRTEAFF
TRBJ2-7 once TRBD2 TRBV28 TGTGCCAGCAGTTCCTCTCGGGGGGAAGAGCAGTACTTC CASSSSRGEEQYF
TRBJ2-3 few NA TRBV7-2 TGTGCCAGCAGCTTAGTAGTTAGGGTTACAGATACGCAGTATTTT CASSLVVRVTDTQYF
TRBJ1-2 NA NA TRBV7-6 TGTGCCAGCAGCCTAGGGGAGACGGACAGCACCTTC CASSLGETDSTF
TRBJ1-2 few NA TRBV19 TGTGCCAGTAAGGACGCTACGGGCTATGGCTACACCTTC CASKDATGYGYTF
TRBJ1-4 few NA TRBV4-2 TGTGCCAGCAGCCAAGTTAGTTGGGCAACTAATGAAAAACTGTTTTTT CASSQVSWATNEKLFF
TRBJ2-3 few NA TRBV7-6 TGTGCCAGCAGCTATCAGGGGATGGGGACAGATACGCAGTATTTT CASSYQGMGTDTQYF
TRBJ2-7 few TRBD2 TRBV4-1 TGCGCCAGCAGCCAGGTGACTAGCGGGGCGGGTGAGCAGTACTTC CASSQVTSGAGEQYF
TRBJ2-5 NA TRBD1 TRBV7-9 TGTGCCAGCACCCCGCCGGTGGCCGGGACAGGGCAAGAGACCCAGTACTTC CASTPPVAGTGQETQYF
TRBJ2-3 NA TRBD1 TRBV4-2 TGTGCCAGCAGCCCCGGCCGGGACAGGATAACAGATACGCAGTATTTT CASSPGRDRITDTQYF
TRBJ1-2 few NA TRBV27 TGTGCCAGCAGTCGGTCAGGTACCAATGGCTACACCTTC CASSRSGTNGYTF
TRBJ2-7 NA TRBD2 TRBV7-6 TGTGCCAGCAGCTTAGATCGTCTGGGTCTAGCGGGGGGTATGAACGAGCAGTACTTC CASSLDRLGLAGGMNEQYF
TRBJ2-3 few NA TRBV19 TGTGCCAGTAGTCCGAGCGGGACAGCGGGGTACACAGATACGCAGTATTTT CASSPSGTAGYTDTQYF
TRBJ1-5 few NA TRBV20-1 TGCAGTGCTAGACCTAACAGGGCCAATCAGCCCCAGCATTTT CSARPNRANQPQHF
TRBJ2-7 once TRBD1 TRBV6-5 TGTGCCAGCAGTTACTCGGGGACAGGTCTTACCCTATTCTACGAGCAGTACTTC CASSYSGTGLTLFYEQYF
TRBJ1-4 few NA TRBV7-6 TGTGCCAGCAGCAAGACAGGTCCCAGGACGGGTGGAGATGAAAAACTGTTTTTT CASSKTGPRTGGDEKLFF
TRBJ1-2 few NA TRBV4-1 TGCGCCAGCAGCCATGACAGGATCGGGTCGGCTGGCTACACCTTC CASSHDRIGSAGYTF
TRBJ1-2 NA NA TRBV6-1 TGTGCCAGCCGGGGGACGGCACGTGGCTATGGCTACACCTTC CASRGTARGYGYTF
TRBJ1-1 few NA TRBV7-9 TGTGCCAGCAGTGAGGGGGACACTGAAGCTTTCTTT CASSEGDTEAFF
TRBJ1-2 NA NA TRBV7-9 TGTGCCAGCAGCTTAGTTTTAGACCCGGATGGCTACACCTTC CASSLVLDPDGYTF
TRBJ2-7 NA TRBD1 TRBV5-1 TGCGCCAGCAGCGCGGGACAGGGGTTATCCTACGAGCAGTACTTC CASSAGQGLSYEQYF
TRBJ1-1 many NA TRBV7-2 TGTGCCAGCAGCTCCCCAGGGTTTACTGAAGCTTTCTTT CASSSPGFTEAFF
TRBJ1-5 NA NA TRBV15 TGTGCCACCAGCAGACCCCAAGGAGCAGCCTCCGGCAATCAGCCCCAGCATTTT CATSRPQGAASGNQPQHF
TRBJ2-7 NA NA TRBV2 TGTGCCAGCAGCGACAGGTTGGGGCAGTACTTC CASSDRLGQYF
TRBJ2-1 NA NA TRBV12-5 TGTGCTAGTGGTGATAATGACTTATACAATGAGCAGTTCTTC CASGDNDLYNEQFF
TRBJ1-2 many NA TRBV6-2/TRBV6-3 TGTGCCAGCAGTGCCTACAGAAGCGAGAACTATGGCTACACCTTC CASSAYRSENYGYTF